This T cell receptor (beta chain) was sequenced for a study of cytomegalovirus exposure and HLA in healthy donors. A remark on this clone: Its specificity is not known.

After removal of 5 bases from V and 8 bases from J, the junction contained 7 bases not matched to a gene. The CDR3 totals 14 residues. Germline CDR1 SGHTA, CDR2 FQGNSA. Notes on the study in general: Specificity for CMV antigens was confirmed in vitro for three of the CMV-associated chains. DRB1 showed the most TCR associations and HLA-C the fewest in a later analysis, as rates varied by HLA locus. It was reported that TCR beta sequences correctly inferred the HLA-A and HLA-B alleles for most subjects.

PCR amplification relied on 60 Vbeta primers (plus 13 Jbeta primers). Produced via immunoSEQ multiplex PCR; TCRdb's table is partial and in-frame only. The top ten clones hold roughly 4% of a sample with more than 95,000 clones, about four fifths of them seen once. This TCR derives from a man aged 35 to 55 in good health and CMV-seronegative. The source material was PBMCs. The V call is TRBV7-2, the J call TRBJ2-2, with TRBD2 identical over 8 bases. Here the CDR3 DNA reads TGTGCCAGCAGCCTGGGACTAGTCTGGGGGGAGCTGTTTTTT. It translates to CASSLGLVWGELFF.